The text below deals with one T cell receptor (beta chain). Antigen unknown. TCRdb reprocessed the 5' RACE reads; each CDR3 protein has one entry and no DNA is given. The repertoire shows roughly 420,000 distinct CDR3 sequences; the top ten hold 7.3%. This record comes from a study of T cells expressing NK-cell markers. In the study overall: All TCR beta repertoires analysed originated from sorted CD3+CD56+NKG2C+, CD3+CD56+NKG2C- and CD3+CD56-NKG2C+ T cells. HCMV seropositivity characterized seven of the eight sequenced donors, and seronegativity one.

Overall study findings and caveats: For about 6 donors, the dominant NKG2C+ clonotypes made up about 1.0-8% of their CD8+ T cells.

There are 15 residues in the CDR3. The material sequenced was blood T cells: a sorted CD56 or NKG2C T cell subset, CD4+ or CD8+ T cells, or bulk PBMC T cells (not recorded which). The sequence came from a woman between 18 and 70 years old in good health. The chain carries TRBV12-3 or TRBV12-4 and TRBJ2-1; TCRdb designates TRBD2, a call that cannot be tested without DNA. CDR3 loop: CASSLVAGVPNEQFF.